This T cell receptor beta chain was recovered during a study of T cell responses to AZD1222 COVID-19 vaccine. Produced via immunoSEQ multiplex PCR; TCRdb's table is partial and in-frame only. Of some 150,000 clones in the sample, more than 85% were seen once. Germline trimming cut 7 bases from V and 8 bases from J; bases unmatched to any gene: 10. The CDR3 runs 13 residues. The chain has TRBV12-3 or TRBV12-4 and TRBJ1-1; TRBD1 agrees at 7 bases. This TCR came from an adult who had recovered from COVID-19. Sequenced material: peripheral blood, taken after recovery from COVID-19. The CDR3 sequence: CASKKDGTVEAFF. The DNA for the CDR3 is TGTGCCAGCAAGAAAGACGGGACAGTCGAAGCTTTCTTT.